Listed here are 21 T cell receptor beta chains from one sample, sequenced in a study of blood T cell repertoires in COVID-19. TCRdb's copy holds only in-frame clones and misses some; the assay was immunoSEQ multiplex PCR. The sample has fewer than 150,000 clones, roughly 79% seen once. The sequenced sample consisted of peripheral blood. All receptors derive from a human donor in a cohort sampled during active COVID-19.

The table lists this clone with a count of one. The CDR3 DNA sequence: TGTGCCAGCAGCTCCCCCCCCGGGAGTCATGAAAAACTGTTTTTT. Amino acids: CASSSPPGSHEKLFF. The chain employs TRBV7-9 and TRBJ1-4; unclear D gene. V was pared by 4 bases and J by 6 bases, with 15 bases between. The CDR3 length is 15 residues. Germline V CDR1 and CDR2: SEHNR, FQNEAQ (reference sequence).

The chain has TRBV19 and TRBJ2-3; TRBD1 might be the D (5 bases). V was clipped by 6 bases and J by 0 bases, with 10 bases between them. CDR3 length: 14 amino acids. The germline CDR1 and CDR2 sequences are LNHDA and SQIVND (reference sequence). DNA for the CDR3: TGTGCCAGTAGGGACATATCTAGCACAGATACGCAGTATTTT. It translates to CASRDISSTDTQYF.

The chain combines TRBV5-1 with TRBJ1-5; D is ambiguous. This CDR3 has 13 amino acids. V was trimmed by 3 bases and J by 4 bases, leaving 8 bases between them. Germline V lookup: CDR1 SGHRS, CDR2 YFSETQ. The CDR3 region has the DNA TGCGCCAGCAGCTCGGGTCCGAATCAGCCCCAGCATTTT. It codes for CASSSGPNQPQHF.

V gene TRBV6-4 combines with J gene TRBJ2-7; a weak D match, TRBD1 (5 bases). Germline V gives CDR1 MRHNA, CDR2 SNTAGT. V was cut by 6 bases and J by 3 bases, with 21 bases left in between. The CDR3 contains 16 residues. The CDR3 DNA sequence: TGTGCCAGCAGCCTCCCTGGGGCAGGACGACTCTACGAGCAGTACTTC. This encodes CASSLPGAGRLYEQYF.

The CDR3 is CASSKRTGGGDIQYF. In DNA form, the CDR3 reads TGTGCCAGCAGTAAGCGGACAGGGGGCGGTGACATTCAGTACTTC. This chain links TRBV6-5 with TRBJ2-4; 11 nucleotides align to TRBD1. Germline V gene lookup returns CDR1 MNHEY and CDR2 SVGAGI. V was clipped by 5 bases and J by 8 bases; unmatched bases: 8. The CDR3 runs to 15 residues.

The chain is built from TRBV5-4 and TRBJ1-6; TRBD1 matches at 7 bases. With 9 bases clipped from V and 10 bases from J, the junction kept 10 bases outside the gene matches. Per germline, CDR1 SGHNT and CDR2 YYREEE (reference sequence). The CDR3 runs 13 residues. The CDR3 reads CATSQGQGSPLHF. The CDR3 DNA is TGTGCCACCTCACAGGGGCAGGGATCACCCCTCCACTTT.

This chain uses TRBV28 with TRBJ1-1; TRBD1 is a possible D gene (5 bases). The V gene lost 5 bases and the J gene lost 7 bases, with 14 bases spanning the gap. Germline values: CDR1 MDHEN, CDR2 SYDVKM. This CDR3 is built from 13 residues. The CDR3 loop reads CASSPPGKLEAFF. As DNA, the CDR3 is TGTGCCAGCAGTCCGCCAGGGAAACTTGAAGCTTTCTTT.

The sample holds one count of this clone. The chain carries TRBV5-1 and TRBJ2-7, with 8 bases that match TRBD1. The V segment lost 4 bases and the J segment 0 bases; nucleotides outside the gene matches: 6. This CDR3 has 15 amino acids. From germline, CDR1 is SGHRS and CDR2 YFSETQ. The CDR3 sequence is CASSTTGAISYEQYF. In DNA form, the CDR3 reads TGCGCCAGCAGCACGACAGGGGCTATCTCCTACGAGCAGTACTTC.

The rearrangement joins TRBV12-3 or TRBV12-4 to TRBJ2-2, with D possibly being TRBD1 (5 bases). This CDR3 has 13 residues. With 9 bases removed from V and 1 base from J, the gap between germline ends came to 9 bases. CDR3 in amino acids: CASEGENTGELFF. For the CDR3, the DNA is TGTGCCAGTGAAGGGGAGAACACCGGGGAGCTGTTTTTT.

J is TRBJ1-1 and V is TRBV7-2; 7 bases align to TRBD1. V lost 5 bases to trimming and J lost 6 bases; unmatched junction nucleotides: 9. This CDR3 is built from 14 residues. Germline V gives CDR1 SGHTA, CDR2 FQGNSA. CDR3 bases: TGTGCCAGCAGCGCATACAGGGGAACATCTGAAGCTTTCTTT. This sequence encodes CASSAYRGTSEAFF.

This clone was counted once. The V and J genes are TRBV7-8 and TRBJ2-3; 8 positions match TRBD1. CDR3 length: 16 residues. Per the germline V gene, CDR1 is SGHVS and CDR2 is FQNEAQ. V was pared by 4 bases and J by 0 bases, with 6 bases of the junction left unmatched. The CDR3 here is CASSWGQVRSTDTQYF. The CDR3 nucleotides read TGTGCCAGCAGCTGGGGACAGGTCCGGAGCACAGATACGCAGTATTTT.

This clone was seen only a few times. The chain uses TRBV4-1 and TRBJ2-7, with 11 bases aligning to TRBD2. The CDR3 is made up of 16 amino acids. J was trimmed by 2 bases and V by 0 bases; bases with no gene match: 3. Germline lookup yields CDR1 MGHRA and CDR2 YSYEKL. Here the CDR3 reads CASSQETSGSTYEQYF. CDR3 nucleotide sequence: TGCGCCAGCAGCCAAGAAACTAGCGGGAGCACCTACGAGCAGTACTTC.

The rearrangement uses TRBV6-5 and TRBJ1-6, with no clear D. The V gene's germline CDR1 is MNHEY and CDR2 SVGAGI. The CDR3 covers 16 residues. Trimming took off 0 bases at V and 9 bases at J, with 15 bases between the two ends. This CDR3 is CASSYSSQAPLSPLHF. The CDR3 coding sequence is TGTGCCAGCAGTTACTCGAGTCAGGCCCCCCTTTCACCCCTCCACTTT.

This rearrangement joins TRBV6-2 or TRBV6-3 to TRBJ1-5, with D maybe TRBD1 (6 bases). The CDR3 length is 13 residues. Per germline, CDR1 MNHEY and CDR2 SVGEGT. The V gene lost 5 bases and the J gene lost 5 bases, with 10 bases spanning the gap. The CDR3 DNA sequence: TGTGCCAGCAGTCTACAGGGTTATCAGCCCCAGCATTTT. Residues: CASSLQGYQPQHF.

The chain has TRBV6-5 and TRBJ1-5; 12 nucleotides agree with TRBD1. Germline CDR1 reads MNHEY; CDR2 reads SVGAGI. This CDR3 contains 14 residues. The trim removed 4 bases at V and 7 bases at J, leaving 2 bases unmatched. CDR3 in amino acids: CASSSGTGGQPQHF. The CDR3 coding sequence is TGTGCCAGCAGTTCCGGGACAGGGGGCCAGCCCCAGCATTTT.

The sample holds a few counts of this clone. J is TRBJ1-4 and V is TRBV6-5; 7 positions match TRBD1. Per germline, CDR1 MNHEY and CDR2 SVGAGI. CDR3 length: 14 amino acids. With V trimmed by 4 bases and J by 3 bases, 2 bases remained unmatched. CDR3 residues: CASSSDRSNEKLFF. In DNA, the CDR3 is TGTGCCAGCAGTTCGGACAGGTCTAATGAAAAACTGTTTTTT.

The CDR3 loop is CASSQARGRNTEAFF. Written as DNA, the CDR3 is TGTGCCAGCAGCCAAGCCAGGGGGCGAAACACTGAAGCTTTCTTT. The V call is TRBV14, the J call TRBJ1-1, with TRBD1 identical over 8 bases. This CDR3 spans 15 amino acids. Per the germline V gene, CDR1 is SGHDN and CDR2 is FVKESK. V gave up 1 base and J gave up 2 bases; unmatched junction bases: 3.

The rearrangement links TRBV19 to TRBJ1-1, with a tentative D call TRBD1 (5 bases). V lost 5 bases, J lost 1 base, and 14 bases lay in between. This CDR3 region has 15 residues. CDR1 is LNHDA, CDR2 SQIVND, per germline (reference sequence). In DNA form, the CDR3 reads TGTGCCAGTAGTCGACGGGAGGGGTGGAACACTGAAGCTTTCTTT. This sequence encodes CASSRREGWNTEAFF.

The chain joins TRBV29-1 to TRBJ1-2, with D maybe TRBD1 (6 bases). The germline V and J ends were trimmed by 2 bases and 4 bases, with 17 bases remaining between them. The CDR3 is made up of 15 amino acids. CDR1 is SQVTM and CDR2 is ANQGSEA in the germline V gene. The CDR3 DNA is TGCAGCGTTGAACTCAGGGGCAGGGCCATCTATGGCTACACCTTC. As protein: CSVELRGRAIYGYTF.

V gene TRBV4-1 combines with J gene TRBJ1-6, with 11 bases fitting TRBD1. Per the germline V gene, CDR1 is MGHRA and CDR2 is YSYEKL. The CDR3 sequence is 17 residues long. V lost 5 bases, J lost 8 bases, and 11 bases stayed unmatched. The CDR3 protein is CASSTRRTGGAYSPLHF. The CDR3 DNA reads TGCGCCAGCAGCACCCGCCGGACAGGGGGCGCTTATTCACCCCTCCACTTT.

The rearrangement links TRBV19 to TRBJ2-6; perhaps TRBD2 as D (6 bases). Trimming shortened V by 7 bases and J by 0 bases, and 13 bases separated the two germline ends. The CDR3 length is 16 residues. In germline, CDR1 is LNHDA, CDR2 SQIVND (reference sequence). The DNA of the CDR3 is TGTGCCAGTATTGGACGGCGGGGCTCTGGGGCCAACGTCCTGACTTTC. Protein sequence: CASIGRRGSGANVLTF.